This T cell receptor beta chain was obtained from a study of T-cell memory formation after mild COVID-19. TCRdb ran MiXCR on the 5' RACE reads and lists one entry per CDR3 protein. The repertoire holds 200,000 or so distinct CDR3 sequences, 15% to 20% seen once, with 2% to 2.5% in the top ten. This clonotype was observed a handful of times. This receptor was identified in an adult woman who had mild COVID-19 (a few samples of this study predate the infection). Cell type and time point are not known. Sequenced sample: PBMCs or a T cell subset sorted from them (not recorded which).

The CDR3 here is CASNPDTQYF. CDR3 DNA: TGTGCCAGCAACCCAGATACGCAGTATTTT. The genes are TRBV7-9 and TRBJ2-3; D is ambiguous. This CDR3 has 10 amino acids. Trimming removed 7 bases from V and 4 bases from J, with 3 bases in between. Germline CDR1 reads SEHNR; CDR2 reads FQNEAQ (reference sequence). The entire variable domain, with the rest obtained from reference TRBV7-9 and TRBJ2-3, is as follows: DTGVSQNPRHKITKRGQNVTFRCDPISEHNRLYWYRQTLGQGPEFLTYFQNEAQLEKSRLLSDRFSAERPKGSFSTLEIQRTEQGDSAMYLCASNPDTQYFGPGTRLTVL.